Each of the 7 T cell receptor beta chains below was sequenced from the same sample in a study of OX40 agonist ivuxolimab in advanced cancers. Some clones are missing from TCRdb's copy, which holds only in-frame ones; the method was immunoSEQ multiplex PCR. The sample lists 60,000 or so clones, 65% to 90% occurring once. Sequenced material: CD4+ or CD8+ T cells sorted from blood, taken in a trial of the OX40 agonist ivuxolimab. Source of these receptors: an adult with an advanced solid tumor such as melanoma, head and neck, liver or kidney cancer.

The chain joins TRBV7-8 to TRBJ2-7; D gene uncertain. CDR3 length: 13 residues. CDR1 SGHVS and CDR2 FQNEAQ come from the germline V gene. V lost 1 base and J lost 2, with 6 bases in between. The CDR3 reads CASSLVAAYEQYF. The CDR3 DNA reads as TGTGCCAGCAGCTTAGTGGCCGCCTACGAGCAGTACTTC.

J is TRBJ2-2 and V is TRBV6-5; 8 bases line up with TRBD1. The CDR3 consists of 15 residues. Germline values: CDR1 MNHEY, CDR2 SVGAGI. The trim removed 4 bases at V and 0 bases at J, leaving 1 base unmatched. CDR3 coding DNA: TGTGCCAGCAGTTGGGACAGGACGAACACCGGGGAGCTGTTTTTT. Its protein is CASSWDRTNTGELFF.

This sequence joins TRBV4-1 and TRBJ2-3; 10 bases align to TRBD1. This CDR3 has 16 amino acids. Unmatched junction bases numbered 11, after V lost 3 bases and J lost 8 bases. CDR1 and CDR2 from the germline V gene are MGHRA and YSYEKL. Here the CDR3 DNA reads TGCGCCAGCAGCCACACCGGGACAGGGGTGACGGGTACGCAGTATTTT. Translation gives CASSHTGTGVTGTQYF.

This sequence joins TRBV18 and TRBJ1-2, with unresolved D. This CDR3 contains 17 residues. The V and J ends lost 2 bases and 4 bases respectively, with 20 bases between them. The germline V gene has CDR1 KGHSH and CDR2 LQKENI. CDR3 nucleotides: TGTGCCAGCTCACCAAGTAACTCAAAGCCTCAGCTCTATGGCTACACCTTC. It yields the protein CASSPSNSKPQLYGYTF.

V usage is TRBV21-1 and J usage is TRBJ1-1; no check of the table's D call, TRBD1, against the DNA was made. TRBV21-1 has pseudogene status. The CDR3 consists of 15 residues. The CDR3 DNA follows: TGTGCCAGCAGTGTTGCTAGGACAGTAATAGGGGTAGCTTTCTTT. The encoded protein is CASSVARTVIGVAFF.

This clone was seen once. The chain joins TRBV18 to TRBJ1-4; unclear D gene. The germline CDR1 and CDR2 sequences are KGHSH and LQKENI. V lost 1 base, J lost 0 bases, and 12 bases lay in between. CDR3 length equals 17 residues. The chain's CDR3 is CASSPLRLAATNEKLFF. The CDR3 nucleotides are TGTGCCAGCTCACCACTGAGGCTAGCAGCAACTAATGAAAAACTGTTTTTT. Full variable domain (outside the CDR3, taken from reference TRBV18 and TRBJ1-4): NAGVMQNPRHLVRRRGQEARLRCSPMKGHSHVYWYRQLPEEGLKFMVYLQKENIIDESGMPKERFSAEFPKEGPSILRIQQVVRGDSAAYFCASSPLRLAATNEKLFFGSGTQLSVL.

The V call is TRBV5-8, the J call TRBJ2-3; D remains ambiguous. The V and J ends lost 4 bases and 8 bases respectively, with 11 bases between them. There are 12 residues in the CDR3. Germline V gene data show CDR1 as SGHTS and CDR2 as YDEGEE. The CDR3 sequence: CASSPGPVTQYF. CDR3 coding DNA: TGTGCCAGCAGCCCGGGTCCCGTTACGCAGTATTTT.